This TCR beta chain is drawn from a study of T cell responses to AZD1222 COVID-19 vaccine. The CDR3 covers 13 residues. Germline CDR1 is SGDLS and CDR2 is YYNGEE. The V and J ends lost 3 bases and 6 bases, in that order; junction bases with no gene match: 2. Pooling was applied to second doses at about 4 or about 12 weeks. Profiled with immunoSEQ multiplex PCR; TCRdb holds only in-frame clones, not every one. The data contain under 150,000 clones, roughly 89% of them seen just once; the ten biggest clones take up approximately 1.2%. Sample: peripheral blood, taken 28 days after the second AZD1222 dose. This rearrangement joins TRBV9 to TRBJ1-2; 10 bases are shared with TRBD1. This TCR was recovered from an adult who received the AZD1222 COVID-19 vaccine. The CDR3 nucleotides read TGTGCCAGCAGCGAGGGACAGGGGAATGGCTACACCTTC. Protein: CASSEGQGNGYTF.